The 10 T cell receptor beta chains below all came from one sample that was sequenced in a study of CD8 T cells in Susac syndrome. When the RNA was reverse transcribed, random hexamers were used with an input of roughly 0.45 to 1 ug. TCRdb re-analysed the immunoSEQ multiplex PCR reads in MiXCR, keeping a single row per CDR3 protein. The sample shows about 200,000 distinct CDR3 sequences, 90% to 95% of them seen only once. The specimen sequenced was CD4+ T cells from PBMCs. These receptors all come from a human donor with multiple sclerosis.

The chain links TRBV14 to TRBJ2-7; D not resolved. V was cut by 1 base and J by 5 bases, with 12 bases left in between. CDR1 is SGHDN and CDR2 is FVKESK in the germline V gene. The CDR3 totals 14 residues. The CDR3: CASSQAAQSHEQYF. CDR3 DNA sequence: TGTGCCAGCAGCCAAGCTGCCCAATCCCACGAGCAGTACTTC.

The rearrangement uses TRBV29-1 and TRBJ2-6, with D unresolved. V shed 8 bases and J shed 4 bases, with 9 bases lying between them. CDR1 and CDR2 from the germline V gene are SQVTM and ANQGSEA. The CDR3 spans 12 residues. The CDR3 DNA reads TGCAGCTTCGAAGGGGGGGCCAACGTCCTGACTTTC. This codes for CSFEGGANVLTF.

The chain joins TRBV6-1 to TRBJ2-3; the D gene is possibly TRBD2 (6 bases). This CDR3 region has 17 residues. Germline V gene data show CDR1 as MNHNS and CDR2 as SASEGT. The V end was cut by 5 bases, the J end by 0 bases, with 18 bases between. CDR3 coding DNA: TGTGCCAGCAGTCGGGGATCAGCGGGTTATAGCACAGATACGCAGTATTTT. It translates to CASSRGSAGYSTDTQYF.

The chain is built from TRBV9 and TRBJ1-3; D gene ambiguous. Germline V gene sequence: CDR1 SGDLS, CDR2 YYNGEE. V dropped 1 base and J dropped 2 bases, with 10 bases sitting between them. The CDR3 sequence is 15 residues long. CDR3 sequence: CASSVMEGPGNTIYF. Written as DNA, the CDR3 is TGTGCCAGCAGCGTAATGGAAGGGCCTGGAAACACCATATATTTT.

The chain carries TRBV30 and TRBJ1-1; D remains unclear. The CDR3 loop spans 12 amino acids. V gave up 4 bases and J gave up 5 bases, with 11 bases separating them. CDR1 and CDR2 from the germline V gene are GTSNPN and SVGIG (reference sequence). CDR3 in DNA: TGTGCCTGGAAGGGTATGAGGACTGAAGCTTTCTTT. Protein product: CAWKGMRTEAFF.

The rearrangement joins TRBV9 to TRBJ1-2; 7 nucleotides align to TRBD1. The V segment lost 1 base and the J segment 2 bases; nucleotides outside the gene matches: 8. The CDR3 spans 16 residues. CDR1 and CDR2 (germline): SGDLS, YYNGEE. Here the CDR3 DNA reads TGTGCCAGCAGCGTAAGAGACAGGGACCGAAACTATGGCTACACCTTC. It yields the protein CASSVRDRDRNYGYTF.

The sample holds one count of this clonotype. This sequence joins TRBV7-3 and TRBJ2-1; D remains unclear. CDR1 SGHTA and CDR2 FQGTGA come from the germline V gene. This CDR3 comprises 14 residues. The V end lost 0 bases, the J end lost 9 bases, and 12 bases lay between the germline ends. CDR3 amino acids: CASSLTGAPGEQFF. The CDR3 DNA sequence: TGTGCCAGCAGCTTAACCGGAGCCCCCGGTGAGCAGTTCTTC.

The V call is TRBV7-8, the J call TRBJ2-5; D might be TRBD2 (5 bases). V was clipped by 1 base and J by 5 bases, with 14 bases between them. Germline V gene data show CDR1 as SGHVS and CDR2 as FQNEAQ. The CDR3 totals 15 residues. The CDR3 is CASSLDGIAGETQYF. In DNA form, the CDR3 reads TGTGCCAGCAGCTTAGACGGGATCGCCGGGGAGACCCAGTACTTC.

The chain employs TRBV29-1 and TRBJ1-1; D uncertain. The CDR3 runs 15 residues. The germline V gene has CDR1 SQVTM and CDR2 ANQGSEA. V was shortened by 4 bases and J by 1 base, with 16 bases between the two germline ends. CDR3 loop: CSVGVYRETNTEAFF. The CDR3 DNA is TGCAGCGTTGGTGTGTATCGAGAAACGAACACTGAAGCTTTCTTT.

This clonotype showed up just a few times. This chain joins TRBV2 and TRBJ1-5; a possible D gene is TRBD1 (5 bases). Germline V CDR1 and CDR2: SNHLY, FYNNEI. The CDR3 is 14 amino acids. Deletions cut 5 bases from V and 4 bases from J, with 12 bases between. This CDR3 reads CASSPDRENQPQHF. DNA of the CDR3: TGTGCCAGCAGTCCCGACAGAGAGAATCAGCCCCAGCATTTT.